This TCR beta chain was profiled in a study of cytomegalovirus exposure and HLA in healthy donors. Overall study findings and caveats: Rarity characterized most TCR sequences, yet some public TCRs appeared in many donors.

Germline V gene lookup returns CDR1 MNHEY and CDR2 SVGAGI. CDR3 length equals 15 residues. J lost 7 bases, V lost 2 bases, and 7 bases had no gene match. Profiled with immunoSEQ multiplex PCR; TCRdb holds only in-frame clones, not every one. This table has fewer than 200,000 clones, approximately 86% appearing once. Remarks on this clone: The antigen is undetermined.

This chain joins TRBV6-5 and TRBJ2-1; 8 nucleotides line up with TRBD2. This TCR derives from a man aged 25-45 years in good health and CMV-seropositive. The source material was PBMCs. Here the CDR3 DNA reads TGTGCCAGCAGTTACAACGGGAGGGCCTGGAATGAGCAGTTCTTC. Protein product: CASSYNGRAWNEQFF.